The sequence of this TCR beta chain was determined in a study of T cells after yellow fever vaccination. Background on the study: SMART-Seq v4 Ultra Low Input handled preparation of low-cell-number fractions. Study-wide results and limits: Booster samples showed a return of most primary-vaccination clones (about 96% CD4, approximately 88% CD8).

This CDR3 is built from 13 residues. V lost 2 bases and J 5 bases, leaving 9 bases between the germline ends. Looked up from germline, CDR1 is MGHDK and CDR2 is SYGVNS. This clonotype was counted only a few times. Its antigen is still unknown. Researchers made TCR cDNA using 5'RACE template switching, and this step added a universal primer site and UMIs. One entry per CDR3 protein results from TCRdb running MiXCR on the 5' RACE reads. The sample comprises some 670,000 distinct CDR3 sequences, 10% to 15% of which are singletons, and about 15% rests with the top ten. The chain combines TRBV25-1 with TRBJ2-5, with D maybe TRBD1 (5 bases). This TCR came from a man between 25 and 39 years old who received the YFV17D yellow fever vaccine. Here the sequenced sample was PBMCs, taken on the day of the yellow fever booster vaccination. CDR3: CASSEPGRETQYF. The CDR3 DNA reads TGTGCCAGCAGTGAACCAGGGCGGGAGACCCAGTACTTC.